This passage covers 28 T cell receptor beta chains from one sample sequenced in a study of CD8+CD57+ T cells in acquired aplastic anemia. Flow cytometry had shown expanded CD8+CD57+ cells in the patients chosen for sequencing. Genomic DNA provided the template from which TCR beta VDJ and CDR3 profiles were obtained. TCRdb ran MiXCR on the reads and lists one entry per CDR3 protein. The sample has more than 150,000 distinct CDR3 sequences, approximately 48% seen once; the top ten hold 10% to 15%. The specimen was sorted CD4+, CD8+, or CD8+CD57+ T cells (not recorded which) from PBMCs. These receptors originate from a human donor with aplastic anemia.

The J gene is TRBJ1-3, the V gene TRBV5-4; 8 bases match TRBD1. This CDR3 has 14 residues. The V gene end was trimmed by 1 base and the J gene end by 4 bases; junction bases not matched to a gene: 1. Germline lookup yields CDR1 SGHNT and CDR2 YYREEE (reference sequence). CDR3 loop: CASSLQGAGNTIYF. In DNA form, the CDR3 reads TGTGCCAGCAGCTTGCAGGGGGCCGGAAACACCATATATTTT.

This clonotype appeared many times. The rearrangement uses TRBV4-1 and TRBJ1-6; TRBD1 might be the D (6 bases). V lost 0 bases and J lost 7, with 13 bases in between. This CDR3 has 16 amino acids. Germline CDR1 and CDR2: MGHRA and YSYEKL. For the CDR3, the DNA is TGCGCCAGCAGCCAAGATAGTACAGGGAGAAATTCACCCCTCCACTTT. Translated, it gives CASSQDSTGRNSPLHF.

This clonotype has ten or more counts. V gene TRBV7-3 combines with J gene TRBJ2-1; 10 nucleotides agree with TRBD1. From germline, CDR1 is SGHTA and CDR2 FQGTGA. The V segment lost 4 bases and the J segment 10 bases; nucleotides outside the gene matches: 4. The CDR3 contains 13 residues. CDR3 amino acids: CASSSLGQGEQFF. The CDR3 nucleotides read TGTGCCAGCAGCTCCCTGGGACAGGGGGAGCAGTTCTTC.

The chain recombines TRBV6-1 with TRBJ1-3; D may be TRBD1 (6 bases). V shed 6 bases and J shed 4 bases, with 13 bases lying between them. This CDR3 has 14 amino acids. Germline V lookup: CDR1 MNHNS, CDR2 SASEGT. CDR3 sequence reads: CASRPGQQGNTIYF. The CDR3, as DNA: TGTGCCAGCAGACCCGGACAGCAAGGAAACACCATATATTTT.

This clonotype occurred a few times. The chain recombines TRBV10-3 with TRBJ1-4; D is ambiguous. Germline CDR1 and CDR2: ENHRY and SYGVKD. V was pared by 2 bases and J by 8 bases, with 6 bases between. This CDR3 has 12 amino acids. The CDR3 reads CAISEGEEKLFF. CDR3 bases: TGTGCCATCAGTGAGGGAGAAGAAAAACTGTTTTTT.

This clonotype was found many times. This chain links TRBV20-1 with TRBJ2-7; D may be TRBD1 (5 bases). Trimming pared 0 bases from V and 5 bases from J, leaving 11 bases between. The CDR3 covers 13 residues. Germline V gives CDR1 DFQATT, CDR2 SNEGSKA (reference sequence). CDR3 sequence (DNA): TGCAGTGCTAGAGATCTGGGCAGGGACGAGCAGTACTTC. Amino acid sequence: CSARDLGRDEQYF.

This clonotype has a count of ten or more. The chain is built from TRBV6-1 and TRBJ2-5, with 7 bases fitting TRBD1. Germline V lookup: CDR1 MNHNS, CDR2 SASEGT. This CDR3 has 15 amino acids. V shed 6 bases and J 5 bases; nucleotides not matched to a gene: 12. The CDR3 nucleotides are TGTGCCAGCAGGCTGGACAGGTTTGGTTCGGAGACCCAGTACTTC. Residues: CASRLDRFGSETQYF.

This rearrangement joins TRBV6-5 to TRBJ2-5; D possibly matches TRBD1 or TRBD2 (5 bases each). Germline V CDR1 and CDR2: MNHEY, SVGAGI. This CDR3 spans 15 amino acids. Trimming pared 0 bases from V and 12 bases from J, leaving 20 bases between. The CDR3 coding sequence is TGTGCCAGCAGTTACTCGTACGGCCCCCAAAGAGGGGAGTACTTC. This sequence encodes CASSYSYGPQRGEYF.

This CDR3 reads CASSLKAGEAFF. DNA for the CDR3: TGTGCCAGCAGCTTAAAGGCTGGGGAAGCTTTCTTT. The chain is built from TRBV7-6 and TRBJ1-1; D is ambiguous. Trimming shortened V by 2 bases and J by 8 bases, and 9 bases separated the two germline ends. The CDR3 is 12 residues long. The germline gives CDR1 SGHVS, CDR2 FNYEAQ.

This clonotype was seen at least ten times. As DNA, the CDR3 is TGTGCCAGCCAGCGGGGGGGAGGGGAGACCCAGTACTTC. Protein sequence: CASQRGGGETQYF. The chain employs TRBV19 and TRBJ2-5; TRBD2 matches at 10 bases. CDR1 and CDR2 (germline): LNHDA, SQIVND (reference sequence). V gave up 9 bases and J gave up 5 bases; unmatched junction bases: 6. The CDR3 has 13 residues.

CDR3 loop: CASSLTVSVAANEQFF. Here the CDR3 DNA reads TGTGCCAGCAGCTTAACCGTCTCTGTGGCGGCCAATGAGCAGTTCTTC. This chain uses TRBV7-7 with TRBJ2-1; no reliable D call. This CDR3 contains 16 residues. The ends were cut back, 2 bases at V and 6 bases at J, with 17 bases in the middle. CDR1 is SSHAT and CDR2 is FNYEAQ in the germline V gene (reference sequence).

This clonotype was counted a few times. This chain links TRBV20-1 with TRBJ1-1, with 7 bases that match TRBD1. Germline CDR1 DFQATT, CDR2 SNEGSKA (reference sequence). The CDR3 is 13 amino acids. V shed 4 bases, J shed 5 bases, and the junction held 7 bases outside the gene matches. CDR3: CSAKTGSETEAFF. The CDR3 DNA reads TGCAGTGCTAAGACAGGGAGCGAGACTGAAGCTTTCTTT.

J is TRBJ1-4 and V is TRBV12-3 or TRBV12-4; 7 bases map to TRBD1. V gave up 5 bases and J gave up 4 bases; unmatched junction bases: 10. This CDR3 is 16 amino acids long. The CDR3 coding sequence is TGTGCCAGCAGTCAGACAGGGCCTAGGGGTAATGAAAAACTGTTTTTT. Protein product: CASSQTGPRGNEKLFF.

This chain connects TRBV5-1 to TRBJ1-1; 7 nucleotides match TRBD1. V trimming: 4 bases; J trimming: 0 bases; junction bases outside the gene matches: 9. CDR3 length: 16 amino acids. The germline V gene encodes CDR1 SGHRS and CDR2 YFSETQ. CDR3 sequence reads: CASSGGQRDMNTEAFF. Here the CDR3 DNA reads TGCGCCAGCAGCGGGGGACAGCGAGACATGAACACTGAAGCTTTCTTT.

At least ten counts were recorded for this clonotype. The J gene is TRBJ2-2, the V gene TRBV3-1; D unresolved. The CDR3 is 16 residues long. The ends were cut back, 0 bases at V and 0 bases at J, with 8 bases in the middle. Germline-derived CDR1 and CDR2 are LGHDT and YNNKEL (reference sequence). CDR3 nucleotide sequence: TGTGCCAGCAGCCAAGAGTTACCTTCGAACACCGGGGAGCTGTTTTTT. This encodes CASSQELPSNTGELFF. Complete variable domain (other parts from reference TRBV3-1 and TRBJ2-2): DTAVSQTPKYLVTQMGNDKSIKCEQNLGHDTMYWYKQDSKKFLKIMFSYNNKELIINETVPNRFSPKSPDKAHLNLHINSLELGDSAVYFCASSQELPSNTGELFFGEGSRLTVL.

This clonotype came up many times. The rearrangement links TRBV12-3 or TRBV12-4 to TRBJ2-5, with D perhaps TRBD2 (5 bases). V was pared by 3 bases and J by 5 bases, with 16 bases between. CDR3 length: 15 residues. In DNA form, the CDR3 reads TGTGCCAGCAGTTTGTCTGGCGGAGGCGGGGAGACCCAGTACTTC. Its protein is CASSLSGGGGETQYF.

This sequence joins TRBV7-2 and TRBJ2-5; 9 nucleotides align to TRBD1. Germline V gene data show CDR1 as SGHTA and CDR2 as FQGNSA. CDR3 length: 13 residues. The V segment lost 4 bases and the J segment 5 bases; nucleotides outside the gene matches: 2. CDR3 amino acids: CASSYGQGETQYF. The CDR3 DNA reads TGTGCCAGCAGCTATGGACAGGGGGAGACCCAGTACTTC.

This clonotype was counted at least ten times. In DNA, the CDR3 is TGTGCCAGTAGTATGATTCGCGACAGCTCCTACAATGAGCAGTTCTTC. Translating gives CASSMIRDSSYNEQFF. The chain recombines TRBV19 with TRBJ2-1, with D tentatively TRBD1 (5 bases). This CDR3 region has 16 residues. CDR1 and CDR2 (germline): LNHDA, SQIVND (reference sequence). Trimming stripped 3 bases from V and 0 bases from J, with 12 bases between.

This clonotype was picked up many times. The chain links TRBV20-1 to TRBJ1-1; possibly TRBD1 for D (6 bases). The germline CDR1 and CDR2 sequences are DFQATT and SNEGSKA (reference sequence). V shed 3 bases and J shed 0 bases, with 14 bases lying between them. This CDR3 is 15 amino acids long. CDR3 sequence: CSASPAGTLNTEAFF. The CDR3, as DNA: TGCAGTGCTAGCCCAGCTGGGACACTGAACACTGAAGCTTTCTTT.

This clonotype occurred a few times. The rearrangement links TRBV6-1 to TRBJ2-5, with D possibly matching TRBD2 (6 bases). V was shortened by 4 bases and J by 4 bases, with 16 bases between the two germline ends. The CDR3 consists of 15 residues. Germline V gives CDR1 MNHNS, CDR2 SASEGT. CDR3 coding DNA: TGTGCCAGCAGTGCCAGACCTAGCGCAGGAGAGACCCAGTACTTC. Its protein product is CASSARPSAGETQYF.

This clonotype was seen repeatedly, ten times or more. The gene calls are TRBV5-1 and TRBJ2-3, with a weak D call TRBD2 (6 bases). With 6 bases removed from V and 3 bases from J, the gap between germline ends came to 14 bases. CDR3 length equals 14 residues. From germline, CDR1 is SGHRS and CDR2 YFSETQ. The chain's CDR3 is CASTSGGATDTQYF. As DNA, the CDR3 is TGCGCCAGCACTTCTGGCGGGGCAACAGATACGCAGTATTTT.

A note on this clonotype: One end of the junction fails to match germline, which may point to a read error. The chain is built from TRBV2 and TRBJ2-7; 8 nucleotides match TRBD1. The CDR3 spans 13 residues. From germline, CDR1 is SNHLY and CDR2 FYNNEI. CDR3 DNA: TGTGCCACCAGTGAATTGACAGGGGACGAGCAGTACTTC. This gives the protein CATSELTGDEQYF.

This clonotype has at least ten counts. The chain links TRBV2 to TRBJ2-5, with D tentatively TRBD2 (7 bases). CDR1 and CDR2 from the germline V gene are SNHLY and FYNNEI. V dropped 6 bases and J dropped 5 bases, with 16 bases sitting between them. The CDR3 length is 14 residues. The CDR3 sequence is CASRRKGGRETQYF. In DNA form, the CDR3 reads TGTGCCAGCAGACGCAAGGGGGGGCGGGAGACCCAGTACTTC. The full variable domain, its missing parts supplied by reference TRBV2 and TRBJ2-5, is EPEVTQTPSHQVTQMGQEVILRCVPISNHLYFYWYRQILGQKVEFLVSFYNNEISEKSEIFDDQFSVERPDGSNFTLKIRSTKLEDSAMYFCASRRKGGRETQYFGPGTRLLVL.

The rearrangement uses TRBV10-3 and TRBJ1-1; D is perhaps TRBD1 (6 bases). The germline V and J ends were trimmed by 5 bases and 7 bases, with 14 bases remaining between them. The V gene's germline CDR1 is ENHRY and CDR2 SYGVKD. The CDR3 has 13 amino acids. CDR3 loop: CAISFQGRGEAFF. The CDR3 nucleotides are TGTGCCATCAGTTTCCAGGGGAGAGGTGAAGCTTTCTTT.

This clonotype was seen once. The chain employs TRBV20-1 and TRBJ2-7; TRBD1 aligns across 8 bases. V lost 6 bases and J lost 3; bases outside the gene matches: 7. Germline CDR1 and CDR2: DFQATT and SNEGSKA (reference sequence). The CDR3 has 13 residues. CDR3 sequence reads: CSAPGQGIYEQYF. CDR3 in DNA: TGCAGTGCCCCCGGACAGGGCATCTACGAGCAGTACTTC.

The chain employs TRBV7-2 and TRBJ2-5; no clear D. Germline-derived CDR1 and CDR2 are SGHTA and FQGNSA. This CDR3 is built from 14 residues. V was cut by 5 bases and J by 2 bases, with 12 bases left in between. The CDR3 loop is CASSPARVQETQYF. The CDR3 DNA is TGTGCCAGCAGCCCAGCACGAGTGCAAGAGACCCAGTACTTC.

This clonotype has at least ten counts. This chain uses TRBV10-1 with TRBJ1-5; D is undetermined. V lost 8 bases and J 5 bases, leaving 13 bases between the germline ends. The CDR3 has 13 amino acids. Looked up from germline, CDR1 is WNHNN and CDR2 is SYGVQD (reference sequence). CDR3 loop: CASRSQRDQPQHF. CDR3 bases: TGCGCCAGCCGGAGCCAGAGGGATCAGCCCCAGCATTTT.

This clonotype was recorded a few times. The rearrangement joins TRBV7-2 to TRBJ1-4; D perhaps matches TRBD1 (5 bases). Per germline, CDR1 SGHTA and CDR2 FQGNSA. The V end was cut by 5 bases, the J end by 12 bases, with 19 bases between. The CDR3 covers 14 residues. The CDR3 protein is CASSRTETGEELFF. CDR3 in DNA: TGTGCCAGCAGCCGGACCGAAACGGGGGAAGAACTGTTTTTT.